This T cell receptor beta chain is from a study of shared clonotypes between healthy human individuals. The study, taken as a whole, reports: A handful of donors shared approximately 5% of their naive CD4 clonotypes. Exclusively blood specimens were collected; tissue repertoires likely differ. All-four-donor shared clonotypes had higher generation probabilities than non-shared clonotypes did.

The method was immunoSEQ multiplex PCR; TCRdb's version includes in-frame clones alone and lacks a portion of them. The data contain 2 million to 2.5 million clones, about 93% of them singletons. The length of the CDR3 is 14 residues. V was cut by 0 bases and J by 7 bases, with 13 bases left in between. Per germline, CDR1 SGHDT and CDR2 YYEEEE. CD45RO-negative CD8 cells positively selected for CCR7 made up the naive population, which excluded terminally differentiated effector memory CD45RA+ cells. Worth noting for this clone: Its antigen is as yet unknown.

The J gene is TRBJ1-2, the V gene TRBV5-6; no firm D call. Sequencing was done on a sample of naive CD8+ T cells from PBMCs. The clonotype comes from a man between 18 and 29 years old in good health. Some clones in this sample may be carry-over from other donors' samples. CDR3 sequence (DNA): TGTGCCAGCAGCTTGGAGGTCGGGCCGGGTGGCTACACCTTC. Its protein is CASSLEVGPGGYTF.